These 8 T cell receptor beta chains were all obtained from the same sample, sequenced in a study of blood T cell repertoires in COVID-19 (dated by TCRdb to 2018 to 2021). The protocol used for the library was the immunoSEQ multiplex PCR assay. TCRdb took over this immuneACCESS table, retaining in-frame rearrangements with V and J assigned. Such tables are incomplete; in checked studies, under half of the missing clones stem from an unresolved V gene, and the remainder is unexplained. The sample profile shows roughly 200,000 clones; under 90% of them were found once. The ten largest clones add up to about 20% of the sample. Sequencing was performed on peripheral blood. Receptors originate from a human donor in a cohort sampled during active COVID-19.

The gene calls are TRBV5-1 and TRBJ2-3; D not certain. The V gene lost 2 bases and the J gene lost 3 bases, with 13 bases spanning the gap. The CDR3 totals 15 residues. From germline, CDR1 is SGHRS and CDR2 YFSETQ. The CDR3 DNA is TGCGCCAGCAGCTTCAAATCCCCTAATACAGATACGCAGTATTTT. Its translation is CASSFKSPNTDTQYF.

This sequence joins TRBV28 and TRBJ2-3; 14 nucleotides line up with TRBD2. The germline V gene has CDR1 MDHEN and CDR2 SYDVKM. J lost 2 bases, V lost 5 bases, and 9 bases had no gene match. There are 18 residues in the CDR3. The CDR3 nucleotides are TGTGCCAGCAGTAAGGGACTAGCGGGAGCGGGTCTCACAGATACGCAGTATTTT. Protein: CASSKGLAGAGLTDTQYF.

The rearrangement joins TRBV4-1 to TRBJ2-7; the D gene is possibly TRBD2 (5 bases). CDR3 length: 13 residues. The germline V gene encodes CDR1 MGHRA and CDR2 YSYEKL. The germline V and J ends were trimmed by 0 bases and 6 bases, with 9 bases remaining between them. The CDR3 region is CASSQDSGIEQYF. CDR3 sequence (DNA): TGCGCCAGCAGCCAAGATTCGGGGATCGAGCAGTACTTC.

The chain has TRBV5-4 and TRBJ1-1, with D tentatively TRBD1 (6 bases). Trimming removed 4 bases from V and 5 bases from J, with 12 bases in between. The V gene's germline CDR1 is SGHNT and CDR2 YYREEE (reference sequence). This CDR3 region has 13 residues. CDR3 nucleotide sequence: TGTGCCAGCAGCGCCAGGGGTGTTACTGAAGCTTTCTTT. Translating gives CASSARGVTEAFF.

The rearrangement uses TRBV15 and TRBJ2-1; no clear D. Trimming cost V 1 base and J 0 bases, with 16 bases left between them. This CDR3 has 18 amino acids. From germline, CDR1 is LNHNV and CDR2 YYDKDF (reference sequence). CDR3 DNA sequence: TGTGCCACCAGCAGAGTTCCACAGCCCCGTAGCTCCTACAATGAGCAGTTCTTC. It codes for CATSRVPQPRSSYNEQFF.

The V and J genes are TRBV5-1 and TRBJ2-1; D unclear. This CDR3 region has 13 residues. V gave up 0 bases and J gave up 6 bases, with 7 bases separating them. Germline values: CDR1 SGHRS, CDR2 YFSETQ. DNA for the CDR3: TGCGCCAGCAGCTTGGGGGCCGGCAATGAGCAGTTCTTC. Translating it yields CASSLGAGNEQFF.

The V call is TRBV5-1, the J call TRBJ2-3, with TRBD1 matching 7 bases. V shed 6 bases, J shed 1 base, and the junction held 8 bases outside the gene matches. The CDR3 length is 15 residues. Germline CDR1 and CDR2: SGHRS and YFSETQ. The CDR3 DNA reads as TGCGCCAGCACACCGGACAGGACAGGCACAGATACGCAGTATTTT. Translated: CASTPDRTGTDTQYF.

The chain joins TRBV5-6 to TRBJ2-5; tentative D call: TRBD1 (6 bases). CDR1 SGHDT and CDR2 YYEEEE come from the germline V gene. Trimming shortened V by 2 bases and J by 8 bases, and 19 bases separated the two germline ends. This CDR3 comprises 15 residues. CDR3 loop: CASSFVTGPGDTQYF. CDR3 sequence (DNA): TGTGCCAGCAGCTTCGTAACCGGGCCAGGGGACACCCAGTACTTC.